These T cell receptor beta chains were read from a single sample in a study of human T cells and chemical hapten exposure. TCRdb independently ran MiXCR on the RACE reads; one entry per CDR3 protein. Of about 200,000 distinct CDR3 sequences detected, around 25% appear once; the ten largest clones hold about 2.3%. Sequenced here: whole blood, sampled in connection with sensitization to the hapten diphenylcyclopropenone (DPC). These receptors were obtained from a woman aged 40-49 years with alopecia areata. Some clones in this sample may be carry-over from other donors' samples. The CDR3 runs from the conserved cysteine through the conserved F or W. The order of the fields is J gene, V gene, CDR3 protein.

J: TRBJ2-1; V: TRBV20-1; CDR3: CSAKVPRSNTVPNEQFF
J: TRBJ2-1; V: TRBV20-1; CDR3: CSATGWGWRNEQFF
J: TRBJ2-1; V: TRBV5-1; CDR3: CASSLRDIEQFF
J: TRBJ2-1; V: TRBV30; CDR3: CAWSAAYHEQFF
J: TRBJ1-5; V: TRBV20-1; CDR3: CSARRANQPQHF
J: TRBJ2-1; V: TRBV7-9; CDR3: CASSLETSGYNEQFF
J: TRBJ2-1; V: TRBV7-2; CDR3: CASSAVLAVSYNEQFF
J: TRBJ1-5; V: TRBV28; CDR3: CASSFAGQGQPQHF
J: TRBJ2-3; V: TRBV6-1; CDR3: CASKLAGTDTQYF
J: TRBJ1-4; V: TRBV15; CDR3: CATSPRQGYEKLFF
J: TRBJ2-3; V: TRBV7-2; CDR3: CASSKGYRGTDTQYF
J: TRBJ2-7; V: TRBV6-5; CDR3: CASSYSGVQLSSYEQYF
J: TRBJ1-1; V: TRBV27; CDR3: CASSTGSFETEAFF
J: TRBJ2-1; V: TRBV6-5; CDR3: CASSSYTTGGNEQFF
J: TRBJ2-7; V: TRBV27; CDR3: CASSPLRTSGAGEQYF
J: TRBJ1-4; V: TRBV5-1; CDR3: CASSLRTDEKLFF
J: TRBJ1-2; V: TRBV5-1; CDR3: CASSPQTGYYGYTF
J: TRBJ1-5; V: TRBV6-1; CDR3: CASMGMENQPQHF
J: TRBJ2-1; V: TRBV4-2; CDR3: CASSSGIAGASYNEQFF
J: TRBJ1-4; V: TRBV9; CDR3: CASSVAQGLGKLFF
J: TRBJ2-7; V: TRBV6-5; CDR3: CASSRTIAGDYEQYF
J: TRBJ1-6; V: TRBV20-1; CDR3: CSAREGSSYNSPLHF
J: TRBJ2-3; V: TRBV19; CDR3: CASSTTGLSTDTQYF
J: TRBJ2-1; V: TRBV20-1; CDR3: CSAPRDFNNEQFF
J: TRBJ2-7; V: TRBV7-8; CDR3: CASSLGGREGEQYF
J: TRBJ2-7; V: TRBV7-2; CDR3: CASSLATSGRYNEQYF
J: TRBJ2-7; V: TRBV28; CDR3: CASSMLGSTTYEQYF
J: TRBJ2-5; V: TRBV25-1; CDR3: CASSRRAEQETQYF
J: TRBJ2-1; V: TRBV5-6; CDR3: CASSLPGYNEQFF
J: TRBJ2-3; V: TRBV28; CDR3: CASGLAGGSDTDTQYF
J: TRBJ2-1; V: TRBV27; CDR3: CASSPNRPGSQIPYNEQFF
J: TRBJ2-1; V: TRBV10-3; CDR3: CAIRETSGRRNEQFF
J: TRBJ2-1; V: TRBV7-7; CDR3: CASSSLGLASDEQFF
J: TRBJ2-1; V: TRBV7-2; CDR3: CASSLIGGLGYEQFF
J: TRBJ1-2; V: TRBV29-1; CDR3: CSVDRGQGGYTF
J: TRBJ1-1; V: TRBV29-1; CDR3: CSVEEGSKAFF
J: TRBJ2-1; V: TRBV11-2; CDR3: CASSPTPGKDEQFF
J: TRBJ2-7; V: TRBV9; CDR3: CASSVEEFYEQYF
J: TRBJ2-6; V: TRBV4-3; CDR3: CASSQDIRGAGANVLTF
J: TRBJ2-1; V: TRBV6-5; CDR3: CASSPLAGADNEQFF
J: TRBJ2-2; V: TRBV4-3; CDR3: CASSQDTPLAGNTGELFF
J: TRBJ2-2; V: TRBV7-2; CDR3: CASTQGLATWTGELFF
J: TRBJ1-2; V: TRBV20-1; CDR3: CSAPANYGYTF
J: TRBJ2-3; V: TRBV6-2/TRBV6-3; CDR3: CASSDRAVRGADTQYF
J: TRBJ2-1; V: TRBV30; CDR3: CACSEQFF
J: TRBJ2-5; V: TRBV11-2; CDR3: CASSSGLYQETQYF
J: TRBJ1-5; V: TRBV5-1; CDR3: CASSLAEDQPQHF
J: TRBJ1-1; V: TRBV20-1; CDR3: CSVAGGGTEAFF
J: TRBJ1-2; V: TRBV18; CDR3: CASSPGTGGASYGYTF
J: TRBJ2-1; V: TRBV3-1; CDR3: CASSRETRAAGEQFF
J: TRBJ2-7; V: TRBV29-1; CDR3: CSVEDPDRGMYEQYF
J: TRBJ1-5; V: TRBV20-1; CDR3: CSASNTNQPQHF
J: TRBJ2-7; V: TRBV27; CDR3: CASSPFASYEQYF
J: TRBJ2-3; V: TRBV27; CDR3: CASSLTSGSPDTQYF
J: TRBJ1-2; V: TRBV27; CDR3: CASSPGDRGRRGYTF
J: TRBJ2-7; V: TRBV28; CDR3: CASSFEQGADEQYF
J: TRBJ2-7; V: TRBV12-3/TRBV12-4; CDR3: CASRTSGVAVDEQYF
J: TRBJ2-2; V: TRBV6-5; CDR3: CASRRRTGRTGELFF
J: TRBJ2-2; V: TRBV20-1; CDR3: CSVRPVGTGRTGELFF